The clone carrying this T cell receptor beta chain was seen a few times. The data derive from a study of T cell repertoires in cytomegalovirus infection. MiXCR, run by TCRdb on the reads, gives a single entry per CDR3 protein. The sample carries 250,000 to 300,000 distinct CDR3 sequences, approximately 15% recorded once. This CDR3 region has 16 residues. Trimming took off 2 bases at V and 1 base at J, with 9 bases between the two ends. Germline V gives CDR1 MNHEY, CDR2 SMNVEV (reference sequence). The chain links TRBV27 to TRBJ1-6; D possibly corresponds to TRBD1 (6 bases). This sequence originates from a human donor in good health (CMV status not recorded). Some clones in this sample may be carry-over from other donors' samples. Sequenced sample: CD8+ T cells from PBMCs. CDR3 protein: CASSLRQGSYNSPLHF. The DNA for the CDR3 is TGTGCCAGCAGTTTACGTCAGGGGTCCTATAATTCACCCCTCCACTTT.